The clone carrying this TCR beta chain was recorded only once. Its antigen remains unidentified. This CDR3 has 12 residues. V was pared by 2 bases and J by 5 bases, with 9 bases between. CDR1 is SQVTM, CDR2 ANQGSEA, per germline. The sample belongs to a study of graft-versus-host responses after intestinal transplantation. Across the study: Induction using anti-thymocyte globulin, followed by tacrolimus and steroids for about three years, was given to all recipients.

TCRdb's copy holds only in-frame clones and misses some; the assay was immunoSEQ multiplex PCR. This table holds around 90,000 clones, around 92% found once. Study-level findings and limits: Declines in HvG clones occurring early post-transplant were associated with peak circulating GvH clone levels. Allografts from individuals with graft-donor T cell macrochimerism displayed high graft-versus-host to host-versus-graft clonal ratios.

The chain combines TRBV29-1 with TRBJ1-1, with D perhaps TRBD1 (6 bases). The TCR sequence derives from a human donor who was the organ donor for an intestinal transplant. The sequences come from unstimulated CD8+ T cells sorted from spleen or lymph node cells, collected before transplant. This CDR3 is CSVERGATEAFF. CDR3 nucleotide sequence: TGCAGCGTTGAACGGGGGGCTACTGAAGCTTTCTTT.